One and the same sample provided the 5 T cell receptor beta chains below, sequenced in a study of blood T cell repertoires in COVID-19. Here immunoSEQ multiplex PCR was the method, and the copy in TCRdb shows in-frame clones only, minus some. The sample has over 150,000 clones; roughly 88% are singletons. Sequencing was carried out using peripheral blood. The origin of the receptors is a man aged 50 or older with COVID-19, enrolled during active disease.

The chain is built from TRBV7-8 and TRBJ2-3; 9 bases match TRBD2. V lost 5 bases, J lost 2 bases, and 14 bases stayed unmatched. The CDR3 covers 18 residues. Germline-derived CDR1 and CDR2 are SGHVS and FQNEAQ. The CDR3 DNA follows: TGTGCCAGCAGCCTGACTAGCGGAGACTTAGACTACACAGATACGCAGTATTTT. It is translated as CASSLTSGDLDYTDTQYF.

This clone came up once. The chain combines TRBV6-1 with TRBJ2-7; TRBD1 matches at 10 bases. There are 16 residues in the CDR3. Unmatched junction bases numbered 9, after V lost 4 bases and J lost 3 bases. Germline CDR1 and CDR2: MNHNS and SASEGT. CDR3 in amino acids: CASSVRQGALGYEQYF. The CDR3 coding sequence is TGTGCCAGCAGTGTAAGACAGGGGGCGCTGGGCTACGAGCAGTACTTC.

Concerning this clone: A read error may produce the germline difference seen at one junction end. The V gene is TRBV7-2, the J gene TRBJ2-7; TRBD2 is a possible D gene (6 bases). The CDR3 is 13 amino acids. The germline V gene encodes CDR1 SGHTA and CDR2 FQGNSA. Here the CDR3 DNA reads TGTGCCAGCAGCGAGAGGGCTGAAGCTCTGGGGGGCTTC. Translation: CASSERAEALGGF.

The chain employs TRBV10-2 and TRBJ2-3; 9 nucleotides match TRBD2. V lost 6 bases and J lost 4; bases outside the gene matches: 5. CDR1 WSHSY and CDR2 SAAADI come from the germline V gene. This CDR3 spans 14 amino acids. The CDR3 region is CASRGLALADTQYF. Written as DNA, the CDR3 is TGCGCCAGCAGGGGACTAGCCCTCGCAGATACGCAGTATTTT.

CDR3 nucleotides: TGTGCCAGCTCACCGACAGCGGGACTGAACACCGGGGAGCTGTTTTTT. Protein product: CASSPTAGLNTGELFF. This chain links TRBV18 with TRBJ2-2, with 7 bases matching TRBD2. CDR3 size: 16 residues. V lost 3 bases, J lost 1 base, and 5 bases stayed unmatched. The germline CDR1 and CDR2 sequences are KGHSH and LQKENI. Using reference TRBV18 and TRBJ2-2 for the parts outside the CDR3, the full variable domain is NAGVMQNPRHLVRRRGQEARLRCSPMKGHSHVYWYRQLPEEGLKFMVYLQKENIIDESGMPKERFSAEFPKEGPSILRIQQVVRGDSAAYFCASSPTAGLNTGELFFGEGSRLTVL.